Included here is one T cell receptor (beta chain) sequence, with context. The PCR ran on 60 Vbeta and 13 Jbeta primers. Measured with immunoSEQ multiplex PCR; TCRdb has only the in-frame clones, and not every one. The table shows around 190,000 clones, with roughly 85% occurring only once. The data stem from a study of cytomegalovirus exposure and HLA in healthy donors. Study information: Across some 400 genotyped donors, roughly 85% landed in the Caucasian-associated ancestry cluster.

CDR1 SGHTA and CDR2 FQGNSA come from the germline V gene. V lost 6 bases, J lost 5 bases, and 10 bases lay in between. This CDR3 has 12 residues. The sequenced material came from PBMCs. V usage is TRBV7-2 and J usage is TRBJ1-2; D is unclear. This receptor was taken from a woman aged 45-60 years in good health and CMV-seronegative. For the CDR3, the DNA is TGTGCCAGCAGTCTCTTAAAATATGGCTACACCTTC. Residues: CASSLLKYGYTF.